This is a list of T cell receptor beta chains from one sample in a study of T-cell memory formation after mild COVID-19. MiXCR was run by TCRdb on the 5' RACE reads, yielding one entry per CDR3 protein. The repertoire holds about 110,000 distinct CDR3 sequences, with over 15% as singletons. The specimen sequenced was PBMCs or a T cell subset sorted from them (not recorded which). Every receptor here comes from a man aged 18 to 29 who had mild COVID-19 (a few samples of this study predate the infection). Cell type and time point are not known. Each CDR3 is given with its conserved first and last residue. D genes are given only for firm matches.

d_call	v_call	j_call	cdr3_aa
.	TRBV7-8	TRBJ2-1	CASSLRGVYNEQFF
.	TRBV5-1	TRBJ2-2	CASSPYRERTGELFF
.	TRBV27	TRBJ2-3	CASDPPTTNMGTQYF
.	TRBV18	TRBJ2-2	CASSPSQRGTNTGELFF
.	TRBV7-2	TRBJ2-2	CASSRAGTGELFF
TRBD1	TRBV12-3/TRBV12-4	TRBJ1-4	CASSDRVKEKLFF
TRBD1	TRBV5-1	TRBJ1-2	CASSLEGASGYGYTF
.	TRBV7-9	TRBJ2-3	CASSLGSNYLTDTQYF
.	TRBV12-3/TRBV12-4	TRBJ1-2	CASSTTGLVGGYTF
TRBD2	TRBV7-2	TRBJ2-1	CASSFPSSGGPYNEQFF
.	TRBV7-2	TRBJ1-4	CASSPEGRREKLFF
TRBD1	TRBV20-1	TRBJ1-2	CSASTGGDMWTNYGYTF
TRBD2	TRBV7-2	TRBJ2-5	CASSLASGGAQETQYF
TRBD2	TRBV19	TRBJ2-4	CASSISISGLAGTKNIQYF
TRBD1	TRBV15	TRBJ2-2	CATSRDFSTGPGELFF
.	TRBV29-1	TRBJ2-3	CSGGASTDTQYF
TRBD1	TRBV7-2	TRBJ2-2	CASSPGQAGTGELFF
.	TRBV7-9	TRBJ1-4	CASSSRVGLNEKLFF
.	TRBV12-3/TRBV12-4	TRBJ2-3	CASSLIRTDTQYF
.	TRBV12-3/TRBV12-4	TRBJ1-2	CASSLLSGPYGYTF
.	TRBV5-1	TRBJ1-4	CASSADSVGTNEKLFF
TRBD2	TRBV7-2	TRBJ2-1	CASSLSGGPNSF
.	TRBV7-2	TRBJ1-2	CASSLGFNYGYTF
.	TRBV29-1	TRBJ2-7	CSAGRQESTEQYF
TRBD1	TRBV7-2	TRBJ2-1	CASSLGDRGNEQFF
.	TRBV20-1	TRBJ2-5	CSAENQVSQYF
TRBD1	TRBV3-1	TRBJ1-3	CASSQDPGGSGNTIYF
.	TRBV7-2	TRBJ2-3	CAIRDRDHTDTQYF
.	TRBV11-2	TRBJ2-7	CASSSYGVDRFSYEQYF
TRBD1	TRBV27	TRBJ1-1	CASSPRGLNTEAFF
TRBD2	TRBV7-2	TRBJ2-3	CASSLAHRGGPDTQYF
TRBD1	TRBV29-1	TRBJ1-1	CSVAGGRGTEAFF
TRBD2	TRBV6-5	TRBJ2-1	CASSYSGGISSYNEQFF
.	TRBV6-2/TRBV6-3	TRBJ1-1	CASSYGILGTAAFF
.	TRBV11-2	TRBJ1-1	CASSLHGQNGNTEAFF
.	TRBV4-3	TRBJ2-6	CASSQGNGANVLTF
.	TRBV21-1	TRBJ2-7	CASSRPSYEQYF
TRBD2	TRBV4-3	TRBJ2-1	CASSQPSGGINEQFF
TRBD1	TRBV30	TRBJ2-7	CAWEDRSSSYEQYF
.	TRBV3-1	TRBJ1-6	CASKGMTGGNSPLHF
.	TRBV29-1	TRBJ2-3	CSVEPQADTQYF
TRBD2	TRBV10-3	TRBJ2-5	CAISFREGETQYF
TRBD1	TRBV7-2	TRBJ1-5	CASSPTGQGGQPQHF
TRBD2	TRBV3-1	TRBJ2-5	CASSRLAGNQETQYF
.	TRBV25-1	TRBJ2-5	CASTESNEETQYF
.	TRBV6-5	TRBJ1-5	CASSYAQYSNQPQHF
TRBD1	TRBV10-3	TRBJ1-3	CAIRQGLGSGNTIYF
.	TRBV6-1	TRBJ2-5	CAGALFVEETQYF
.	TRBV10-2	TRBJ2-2	CASSEYRVGELFF
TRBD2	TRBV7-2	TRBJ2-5	CASSTRAGELQETQYF
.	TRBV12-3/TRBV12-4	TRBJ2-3	CASTLQAMSTDTQYF
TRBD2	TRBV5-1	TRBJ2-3	CASTSGDTDTQYF
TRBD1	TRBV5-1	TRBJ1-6	CASSLSGQLNSPLHF
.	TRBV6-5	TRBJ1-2	CASSYRPGIYGYTF